This TCR beta chain was captured by sequencing in a study of cytomegalovirus exposure and HLA in healthy donors. This clone appeared a few times. The V end lost 4 bases, the J end lost 3 bases, and 10 bases lay between the germline ends. CDR3 length: 14 amino acids. The germline V gene encodes CDR1 MNHEY and CDR2 SVGAGI. Use of 60 Vbeta and 13 Jbeta primers characterized the PCR. Assay used: immunoSEQ multiplex PCR; TCRdb lists only in-frame clones, some missing. This sample carries approximately 110,000 clones, roughly 67% of them seen once, and the ten largest clones take around 7.7%. The specimen sequenced was PBMCs. This sequence originates from a man in his forties in good health and CMV-seronegative. The chain recombines TRBV6-5 with TRBJ2-1; D may be TRBD2 (6 bases). The CDR3 sequence: CASSWRDGYNEQFF. In nucleotides, the CDR3 is TGTGCCAGCAGTTGGCGGGACGGCTACAATGAGCAGTTCTTC.